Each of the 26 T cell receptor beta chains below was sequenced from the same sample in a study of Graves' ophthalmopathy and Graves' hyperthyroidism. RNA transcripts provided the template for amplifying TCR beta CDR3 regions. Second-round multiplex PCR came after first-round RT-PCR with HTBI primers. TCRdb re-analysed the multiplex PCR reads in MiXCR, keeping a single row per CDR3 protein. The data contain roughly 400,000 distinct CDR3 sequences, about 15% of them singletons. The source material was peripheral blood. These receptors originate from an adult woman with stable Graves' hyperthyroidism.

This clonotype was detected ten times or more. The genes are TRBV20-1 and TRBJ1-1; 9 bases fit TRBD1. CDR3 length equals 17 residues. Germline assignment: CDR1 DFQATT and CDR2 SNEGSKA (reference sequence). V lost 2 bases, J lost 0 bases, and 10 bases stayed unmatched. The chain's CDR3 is CSARPSDRGGMNTEAFF. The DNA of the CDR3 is TGCAGTGCTAGACCTTCAGACAGGGGGGGCATGAACACTGAAGCTTTCTTT.

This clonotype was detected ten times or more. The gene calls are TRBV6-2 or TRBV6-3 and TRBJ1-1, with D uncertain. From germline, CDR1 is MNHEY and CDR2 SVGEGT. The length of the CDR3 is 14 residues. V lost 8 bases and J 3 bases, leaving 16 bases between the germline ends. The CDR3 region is CASSNGASYTEAFF. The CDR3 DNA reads TGTGCCAGCTCTAACGGAGCGTCCTACACTGAAGCTTTCTTT.

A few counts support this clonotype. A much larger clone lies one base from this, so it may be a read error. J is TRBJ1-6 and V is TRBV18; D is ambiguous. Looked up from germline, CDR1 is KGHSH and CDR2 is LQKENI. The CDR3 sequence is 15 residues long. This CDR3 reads CAGSPGGSPNSPLHF. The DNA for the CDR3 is TGTGCCGGCTCACCGGGAGGCTCACCGAATTCACCCCTCCACTTT.

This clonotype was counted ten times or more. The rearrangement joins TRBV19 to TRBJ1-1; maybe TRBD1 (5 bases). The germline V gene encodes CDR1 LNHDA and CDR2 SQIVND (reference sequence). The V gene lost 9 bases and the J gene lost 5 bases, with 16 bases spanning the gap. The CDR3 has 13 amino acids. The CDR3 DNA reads TGTGCCAGCTTAAGACGGAAGGGGACTGAAGCTTTCTTT. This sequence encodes CASLRRKGTEAFF.

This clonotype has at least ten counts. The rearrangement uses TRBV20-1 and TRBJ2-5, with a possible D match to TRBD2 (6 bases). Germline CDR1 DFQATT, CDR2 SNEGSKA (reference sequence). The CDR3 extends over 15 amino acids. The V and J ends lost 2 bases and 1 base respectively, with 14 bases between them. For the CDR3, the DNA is TGCAGTGCTAGATACGCGGGGCAATCCCAAGAGACCCAGTACTTC. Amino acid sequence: CSARYAGQSQETQYF.

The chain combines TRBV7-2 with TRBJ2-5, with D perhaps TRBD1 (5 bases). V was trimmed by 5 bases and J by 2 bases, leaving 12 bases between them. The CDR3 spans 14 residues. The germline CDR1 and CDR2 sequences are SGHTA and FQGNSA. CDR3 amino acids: CASSLLGRQETQYF. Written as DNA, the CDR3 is TGTGCCAGCAGCCTACTGGGGCGGCAAGAGACCCAGTACTTC.

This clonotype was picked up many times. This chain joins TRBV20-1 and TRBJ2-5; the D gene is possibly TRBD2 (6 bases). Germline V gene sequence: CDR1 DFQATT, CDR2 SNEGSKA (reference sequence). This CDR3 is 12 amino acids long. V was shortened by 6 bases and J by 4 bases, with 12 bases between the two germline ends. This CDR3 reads CSAHPGLETQYF. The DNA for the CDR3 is TGCAGTGCCCATCCGGGACTAGAGACCCAGTACTTC.

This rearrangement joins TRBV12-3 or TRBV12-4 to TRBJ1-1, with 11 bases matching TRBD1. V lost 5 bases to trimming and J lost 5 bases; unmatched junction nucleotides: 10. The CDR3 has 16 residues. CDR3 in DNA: TGTGCCAGCAGTCACCTATACAGGGACAGGGGGACTGAAGCTTTCTTT. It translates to CASSHLYRDRGTEAFF.

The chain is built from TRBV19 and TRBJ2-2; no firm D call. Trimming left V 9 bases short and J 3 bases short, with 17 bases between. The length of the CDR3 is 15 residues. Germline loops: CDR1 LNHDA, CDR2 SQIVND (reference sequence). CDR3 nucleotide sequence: TGTGCCAGCAATAGGAAGGGTCCCTACACCGGGGAGCTGTTTTTT. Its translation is CASNRKGPYTGELFF.

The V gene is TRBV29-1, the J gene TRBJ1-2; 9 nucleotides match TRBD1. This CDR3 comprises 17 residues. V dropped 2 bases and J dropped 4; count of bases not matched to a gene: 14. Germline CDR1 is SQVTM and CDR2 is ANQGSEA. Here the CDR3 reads CSVEWGTGSRTAYGYTF. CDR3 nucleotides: TGCAGCGTTGAATGGGGGACAGGGTCCCGAACGGCCTATGGCTACACCTTC.

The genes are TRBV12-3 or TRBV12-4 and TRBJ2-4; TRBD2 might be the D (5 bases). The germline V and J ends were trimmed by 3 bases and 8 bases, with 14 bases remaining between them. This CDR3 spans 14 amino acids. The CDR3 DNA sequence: TGTGCCAGCAGTTTGTTGAGGGAAAAAGACATTCAGTACTTC. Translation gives CASSLLREKDIQYF.

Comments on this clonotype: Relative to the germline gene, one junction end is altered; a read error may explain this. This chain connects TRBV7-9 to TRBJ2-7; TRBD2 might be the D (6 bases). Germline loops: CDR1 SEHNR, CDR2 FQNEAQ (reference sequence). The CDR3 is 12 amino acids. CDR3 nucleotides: TGTGCCAGCAGCTCCGTCTCGGCGCGGGAAAACTTC. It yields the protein CASSSVSARENF.

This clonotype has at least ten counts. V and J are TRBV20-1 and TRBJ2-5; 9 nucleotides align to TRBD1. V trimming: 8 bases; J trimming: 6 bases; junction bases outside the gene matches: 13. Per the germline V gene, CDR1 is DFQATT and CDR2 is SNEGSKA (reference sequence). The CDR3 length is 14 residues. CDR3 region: CSPMTGGSVKTQYF. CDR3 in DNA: TGCAGTCCAATGACAGGGGGTAGTGTAAAGACCCAGTACTTC.

In nucleotides, the CDR3 is TGTGCCACTGACGGGGGGTCAAACAATGAGCAGTTCTTC. Translation gives CATDGGSNNEQFF. This sequence joins TRBV24-1 and TRBJ2-1, with 7 bases matching TRBD2. Germline loops: CDR1 KGHDR, CDR2 SFDVKD. The CDR3 totals 13 residues. After removal of 10 bases from V and 5 bases from J, the junction contained 7 bases not matched to a gene.

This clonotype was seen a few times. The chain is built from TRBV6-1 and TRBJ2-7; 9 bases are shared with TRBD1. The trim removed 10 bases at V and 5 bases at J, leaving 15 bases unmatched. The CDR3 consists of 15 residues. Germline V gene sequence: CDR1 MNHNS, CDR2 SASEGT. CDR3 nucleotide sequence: TGTGCCACCCGGACAGGGGTCGGGGTTTTTGACGAGCAGTACTTC. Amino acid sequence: CATRTGVGVFDEQYF.

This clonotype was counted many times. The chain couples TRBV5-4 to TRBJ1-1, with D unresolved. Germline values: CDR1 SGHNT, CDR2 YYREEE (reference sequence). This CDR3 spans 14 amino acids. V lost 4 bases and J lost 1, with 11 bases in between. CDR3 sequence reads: CASSQTATNTEAFF. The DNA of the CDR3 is TGTGCCAGCAGCCAAACAGCAACGAACACTGAAGCTTTCTTT.

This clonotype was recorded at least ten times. The chain's CDR3 is CASRTGQGAFYGYTF. The CDR3 bases are TGTGCCAGCAGGACCGGACAGGGGGCCTTCTATGGCTACACCTTC. The chain is built from TRBV27 and TRBJ1-2, with 11 nucleotides matching TRBD1. Germline V lookup: CDR1 MNHEY, CDR2 SMNVEV (reference sequence). Trimming at V came to 6 bases and at J to 4 bases, leaving 7 bases not matched to a gene. This CDR3 has 15 residues.

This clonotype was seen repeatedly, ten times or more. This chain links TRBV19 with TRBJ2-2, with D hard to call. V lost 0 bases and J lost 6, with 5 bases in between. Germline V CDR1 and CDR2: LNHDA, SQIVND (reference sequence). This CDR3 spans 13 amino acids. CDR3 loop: CASSIDLAGELFF. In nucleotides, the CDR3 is TGTGCCAGTAGTATAGATCTGGCCGGGGAGCTGTTTTTT.

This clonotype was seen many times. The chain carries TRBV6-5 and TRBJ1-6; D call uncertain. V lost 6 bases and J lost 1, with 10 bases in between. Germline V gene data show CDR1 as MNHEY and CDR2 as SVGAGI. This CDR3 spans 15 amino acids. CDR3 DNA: TGTGCCAGCAGGAGTTCGGGGTCCTATAATTCACCCCTCCACTTT. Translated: CASRSSGSYNSPLHF.

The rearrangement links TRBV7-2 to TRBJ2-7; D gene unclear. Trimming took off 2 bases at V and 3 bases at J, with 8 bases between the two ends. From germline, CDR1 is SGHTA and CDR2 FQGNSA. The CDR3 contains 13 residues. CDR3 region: CASSLISNYEQYF. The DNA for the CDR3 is TGTGCCAGCAGCTTAATCTCTAACTACGAGCAGTACTTC.

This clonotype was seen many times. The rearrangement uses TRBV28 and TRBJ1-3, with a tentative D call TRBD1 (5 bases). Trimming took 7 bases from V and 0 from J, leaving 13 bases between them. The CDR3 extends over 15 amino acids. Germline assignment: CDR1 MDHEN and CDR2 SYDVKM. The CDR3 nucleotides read TGTGCCAGCAATTCCAGGGACGACTCTGGAAACACCATATATTTT. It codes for CASNSRDDSGNTIYF.

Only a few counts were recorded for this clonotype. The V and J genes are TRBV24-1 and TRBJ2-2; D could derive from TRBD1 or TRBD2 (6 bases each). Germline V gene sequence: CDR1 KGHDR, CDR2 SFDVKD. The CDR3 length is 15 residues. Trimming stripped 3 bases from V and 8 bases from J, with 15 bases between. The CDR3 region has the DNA TGTGCCACCAGTGATCCCAGGGGCGGGGCTGGGGAGCTGTTTTTT. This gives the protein CATSDPRGGAGELFF.

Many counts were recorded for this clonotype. The CDR3 DNA reads TGTGCCAGCAGCCGAACCATCCTCGGCGAGCAGTACTTC. The encoded protein is CASSRTILGEQYF. The chain recombines TRBV7-2 with TRBJ2-7; D not resolved. CDR3 length: 13 residues. Germline assignment: CDR1 SGHTA and CDR2 FQGNSA. Trimming pared 5 bases from V and 6 bases from J, leaving 14 bases between. Supplemented by reference TRBV7-2 and TRBJ2-7, the full variable domain reads GAGVSQSPSNKVTEKGKDVELRCDPISGHTALYWYRQSLGQGLEFLIYFQGNSAPDKSGLPSDRFSAERTGGSVSTLTIQRTQQEDSAVYLCASSRTILGEQYFGPGTRLTVT.

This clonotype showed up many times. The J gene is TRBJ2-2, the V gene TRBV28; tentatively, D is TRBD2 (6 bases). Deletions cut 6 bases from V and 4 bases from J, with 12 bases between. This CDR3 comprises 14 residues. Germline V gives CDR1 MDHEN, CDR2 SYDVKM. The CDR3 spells CASRGGSSTGELFF. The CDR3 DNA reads TGTGCCAGCAGAGGAGGGTCGAGCACCGGGGAGCTGTTTTTT.

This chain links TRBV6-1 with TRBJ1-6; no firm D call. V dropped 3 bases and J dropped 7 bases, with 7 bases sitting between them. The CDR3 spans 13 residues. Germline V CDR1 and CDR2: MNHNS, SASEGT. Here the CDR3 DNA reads TGTGCCAGCAGTGAGGAAATGAATTCACCCCTCCACTTT. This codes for CASSEEMNSPLHF.

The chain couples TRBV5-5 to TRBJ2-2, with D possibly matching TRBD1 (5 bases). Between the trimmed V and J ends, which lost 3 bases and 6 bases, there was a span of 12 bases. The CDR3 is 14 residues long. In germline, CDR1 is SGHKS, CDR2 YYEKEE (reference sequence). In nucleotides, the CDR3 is TGTGCCAGCAGCTACAACCAGGGATCCGGGGAGCTGTTTTTT. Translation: CASSYNQGSGELFF.